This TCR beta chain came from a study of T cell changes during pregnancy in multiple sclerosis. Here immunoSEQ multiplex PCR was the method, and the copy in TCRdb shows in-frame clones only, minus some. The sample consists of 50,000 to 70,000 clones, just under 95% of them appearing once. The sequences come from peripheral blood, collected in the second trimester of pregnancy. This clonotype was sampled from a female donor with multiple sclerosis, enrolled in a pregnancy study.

The CDR3 is CASMSLKLAGLGTQYF. The CDR3 DNA reads TGCGCCAGCATGTCCCTCAAGTTAGCGGGGCTAGGTACGCAGTATTTT. The V gene is TRBV10-1, the J gene TRBJ2-3, with 8 bases aligning to TRBD2. V dropped 7 bases and J dropped 8; count of bases not matched to a gene: 17. Germline V CDR1 and CDR2: WNHNN, SYGVQD (reference sequence). CDR3 length: 16 residues.